The 28 T cell receptor beta chains in this list originate from one sample, sequenced in a study of blood T cell repertoires in COVID-19. Clones were read by immunoSEQ multiplex PCR, and TCRdb kept only the in-frame ones, dropping some. The table has 110,000 to 150,000 clones, more than 75% seen once. Specimen: PBMCs or T cells enriched from blood (not recorded which). Every receptor here comes from a woman aged 45-65 years who had recovered from COVID-19.

The gene calls are TRBV30 and TRBJ1-1; D not certain. The germline CDR1 and CDR2 sequences are GTSNPN and SVGIG (reference sequence). Trimming took 2 bases from V and 7 from J, leaving 11 bases between them. The CDR3 runs 12 residues. In nucleotides, the CDR3 is TGTGCCTGGAGTCGGAGCCGGAGTGAAGCTTTCTTT. This encodes CAWSRSRSEAFF.

About this clone itself: The junction departs from the called germline gene at one end, perhaps through a read error. The chain has TRBV28 and TRBJ1-5; 7 bases align to TRBD1. Germline values: CDR1 MDHEN, CDR2 SYDVKM. The CDR3 totals 16 residues. In DNA, the CDR3 is TGTGCCAGCAGTTCCTTCAGGGGGTTTAGCCATCAGCCCCAGCATTTT. As protein: CASSSFRGFSHQPQHF.

This clone was recorded only once. The chain uses TRBV19 and TRBJ1-2; 7 bases match TRBD1. CDR3 length: 15 amino acids. V was pared by 3 bases and J by 2 bases, with 6 bases of the junction left unmatched. Germline CDR1 is LNHDA and CDR2 is SQIVND (reference sequence). The chain's CDR3 is CASSIGTATNYGYTF. DNA for the CDR3: TGTGCCAGTAGTATCGGGACAGCGACAAACTATGGCTACACCTTC.

The chain is built from TRBV11-2 and TRBJ2-4, with TRBD1 matching 7 bases. Trimming cost V 5 bases and J 2 bases; bases outside gene matches: 9. The CDR3 is 16 residues long. CDR1 is SGHAT and CDR2 is FQNNGV in the germline V gene. The CDR3 spells CASSHYRGETKNIQYF. As DNA, the CDR3 is TGTGCCAGCAGCCATTACAGGGGAGAGACCAAAAACATTCAGTACTTC.

The chain recombines TRBV7-9 with TRBJ1-4; possible D gene TRBD1, 6 bases. V was trimmed by 7 bases and J by 8 bases, leaving 14 bases between them. Germline V gene sequence: CDR1 SEHNR, CDR2 FQNEAQ (reference sequence). This CDR3 region has 13 residues. Written as DNA, the CDR3 is TGTGCCAGCACCCCCCAGGGGTTGGAAAAACTGTTTTTT. Its protein is CASTPQGLEKLFF.

V and J are TRBV2 and TRBJ2-7; D is ambiguous. In germline, CDR1 is SNHLY, CDR2 FYNNEI. With 4 bases removed from V and 3 bases from J, the gap between germline ends came to 10 bases. The CDR3 covers 13 residues. The CDR3 sequence: CASSGSSVYEQYF. Here the CDR3 DNA reads TGTGCCAGCAGTGGGTCCTCGGTCTACGAGCAGTACTTC.

The V call is TRBV7-8, the J call TRBJ1-2, with D unclear. There are 13 residues in the CDR3. With 2 bases removed from V and 4 bases from J, the gap between germline ends came to 8 bases. The germline CDR1 and CDR2 sequences are SGHVS and FQNEAQ. The CDR3 nucleotides read TGTGCCAGCAGCTTACGGGGAGCCTATGGCTACACCTTC. It specifies CASSLRGAYGYTF.

V usage is TRBV24-1 and J usage is TRBJ1-4; no firm D call. CDR1 and CDR2 from the germline V gene are KGHDR and SFDVKD. The CDR3 loop spans 16 amino acids. V was cut by 4 bases and J by 8 bases, with 19 bases left in between. CDR3: CATSDPLETGREKLFF. The CDR3 DNA reads as TGTGCCACCAGTGACCCTCTCGAGACGGGAAGGGAAAAACTGTTTTTT.

This clone was counted once. The chain is built from TRBV7-6 and TRBJ1-2; possibly TRBD1 for D (6 bases). Trimming took off 0 bases at V and 8 bases at J, with 10 bases between the two ends. CDR3 length equals 13 residues. Germline CDR1 is SGHVS and CDR2 is FNYEAQ. The CDR3 bases are TGTGCCAGCAGCTTAGCAGGGGGTGACGGCTACACCTTC. It codes for CASSLAGGDGYTF.

Only a few counts were recorded for this clone. The V gene is TRBV30, the J gene TRBJ2-2, with no clear D. V was pared by 0 bases and J by 0 bases, with 14 bases between. Germline V CDR1 and CDR2: GTSNPN, SVGIG (reference sequence). The length of the CDR3 is 17 residues. CDR3 nucleotides: TGTGCCTGGAGTGTACTTGGTGGTCTAGCGAACACCGGGGAGCTGTTTTTT. Its protein is CAWSVLGGLANTGELFF. Full variable domain (missing parts from reference TRBV30 and TRBJ2-2): SQTIHQWPATLVQPVGSPLSLECTVEGTSNPNLYWYRQAAGRGLQLLFYSVGIGQISSEVPQNLSASRPQDRQFILSSKKLLLSDSGFYLCAWSVLGGLANTGELFFGEGSRLTVL.

The chain couples TRBV18 to TRBJ2-1, with TRBD1 identical over 10 bases. Germline CDR1 is KGHSH and CDR2 is LQKENI. The CDR3 sequence is 14 residues long. J was trimmed by 3 bases and V by 10 bases; bases with no gene match: 6. The DNA for the CDR3 is TGTGCCACCAATCGGGACAGGGGCTACAATGAGCAGTTCTTC. This encodes CATNRDRGYNEQFF.

The rearrangement joins TRBV4-1 to TRBJ1-3; no clear D. The CDR3 has 16 amino acids. Trimming took 1 base from V and 0 from J, leaving 10 bases between them. Per the germline V gene, CDR1 is MGHRA and CDR2 is YSYEKL. The CDR3 is CASSQVGVSSGNTIYF. CDR3 nucleotide sequence: TGCGCCAGCAGCCAAGTGGGCGTGAGCTCTGGAAACACCATATATTTT.

The chain employs TRBV27 and TRBJ2-7; a possible D gene is TRBD2 (6 bases). V gave up 3 bases and J gave up 5 bases, with 11 bases separating them. Germline CDR1 MNHEY, CDR2 SMNVEV (reference sequence). This CDR3 region has 13 residues. The CDR3 sequence is CASSLRGGNEQYF. CDR3 coding DNA: TGTGCCAGCAGTTTGCGGGGTGGGAACGAGCAGTACTTC.

The chain carries TRBV11-2 and TRBJ2-7; D not resolved. Trimming took off 1 base at V and 3 bases at J, with 10 bases between the two ends. The CDR3 totals 14 residues. Germline CDR1 is SGHAT and CDR2 is FQNNGV. The CDR3 is CASSLAGSFYEQYF. The CDR3 bases are TGTGCCAGCAGCTTAGCCGGGTCCTTCTACGAGCAGTACTTC.

This clone has only one observation. The chain has TRBV7-9 and TRBJ2-1; weak D call: TRBD2 (7 bases). The germline gives CDR1 SEHNR, CDR2 FQNEAQ (reference sequence). There are 17 residues in the CDR3. The V gene lost 2 bases and the J gene lost 4 bases, with 18 bases spanning the gap. CDR3 bases: TGTGCCAGCAGCTTAAGGCGGGGGCCGATTGATTACAATGAGCAGTTCTTC. Amino acid sequence: CASSLRRGPIDYNEQFF.

The chain is built from TRBV30 and TRBJ1-2, with TRBD1 identical over 7 bases. Germline CDR1 GTSNPN, CDR2 SVGIG (reference sequence). Trimming took 2 bases from V and 8 from J; bases not matched to a gene: 11. The CDR3 covers 14 residues. CDR3 DNA: TGTGCCTGGAGTCCCTTAGGGGGCCCCGCAGGCTACACCTTC. Protein: CAWSPLGGPAGYTF. Looking up the rest from reference TRBV30 and TRBJ1-2 gives the full variable domain: SQTIHQWPATLVQPVGSPLSLECTVEGTSNPNLYWYRQAAGRGLQLLFYSVGIGQISSEVPQNLSASRPQDRQFILSSKKLLLSDSGFYLCAWSPLGGPAGYTFGSGTRLTVV.

This chain connects TRBV5-1 to TRBJ1-2; D not certain. The CDR3 contains 14 residues. Germline CDR1 and CDR2: SGHRS and YFSETQ. V lost 6 bases and J 3 bases, leaving 15 bases between the germline ends. This CDR3 reads CASTAAPGDYGYTF. CDR3 in DNA: TGCGCCAGCACCGCAGCGCCCGGGGACTATGGCTACACCTTC. Using reference TRBV5-1 and TRBJ1-2 for the parts outside the CDR3, the full variable domain is KAGVTQTPRYLIKTRGQQVTLSCSPISGHRSVSWYQQTPGQGLQFLFEYFSETQRNKGNFPGRFSGRQFSNSRSEMNVSTLELGDSALYLCASTAAPGDYGYTFGSGTRLTVV.

The CDR3: CASSLRGGDQPQHF. The CDR3 region has the DNA TGCGCCAGCAGCTTGAGGGGAGGGGATCAGCCCCAGCATTTT. The gene calls are TRBV5-1 and TRBJ1-5, with TRBD1 as a possible D gene (5 bases). The CDR3 is made up of 14 amino acids. The V end was cut by 1 base, the J end by 5 bases, with 10 bases between. Per germline, CDR1 SGHRS and CDR2 YFSETQ.

The chain recombines TRBV11-2 with TRBJ1-5; 7 bases line up with TRBD1. Per the germline V gene, CDR1 is SGHAT and CDR2 is FQNNGV. V was pared by 4 bases and J by 0 bases, with 3 bases of the junction left unmatched. This CDR3 has 15 residues. CDR3 sequence reads: CASSWGQHSNQPQHF. The DNA of the CDR3 is TGTGCCAGCAGCTGGGGACAGCATAGCAATCAGCCCCAGCATTTT. Full variable domain (outside the CDR3, taken from reference TRBV11-2 and TRBJ1-5): EAGVAQSPRYKIIEKRQSVAFWCNPISGHATLYWYQQILGQGPKLLIQFQNNGVVDDSQLPKDRFSAERLKGVDSTLKIQPAKLEDSAVYLCASSWGQHSNQPQHFGDGTRLSIL.

This clone has a single count. The V call is TRBV5-1, the J call TRBJ1-6, with TRBD1 as a possible D gene (5 bases). V was cut by 4 bases and J by 2 bases, with 16 bases left in between. This CDR3 is built from 17 residues. CDR1 is SGHRS, CDR2 YFSETQ, per germline. CDR3 DNA: TGCGCCAGCAGCCAGACATCGACAGCCACCTATAATTCACCCCTCCACTTT. Translated, it gives CASSQTSTATYNSPLHF.

V gene TRBV7-8 combines with J gene TRBJ1-5; no firm D call. Germline CDR1 and CDR2: SGHVS and FQNEAQ. This CDR3 is 15 amino acids long. Trimming took off 4 bases at V and 6 bases at J, with 16 bases between the two ends. Written as DNA, the CDR3 is TGTGCCAGCAGCTCCTCGGGCTCCCGGGGTCAGCCCCAGCATTTT. This gives the protein CASSSSGSRGQPQHF.

This clone showed up just once. This chain links TRBV2 with TRBJ1-1; D uncertain. V dropped 5 bases and J dropped 1 base, with 11 bases sitting between them. This CDR3 spans 14 amino acids. Germline V lookup: CDR1 SNHLY, CDR2 FYNNEI. The CDR3 spells CASSSQGRNTEAFF. Written as DNA, the CDR3 is TGTGCCAGCAGTTCACAAGGGAGGAACACTGAAGCTTTCTTT.

The V call is TRBV30, the J call TRBJ2-7; D is possibly TRBD1 (5 bases). Looked up from germline, CDR1 is GTSNPN and CDR2 is SVGIG (reference sequence). V was cut by 4 bases and J by 6 bases, with 16 bases left in between. The CDR3 loop spans 13 amino acids. In DNA, the CDR3 is TGTGCCTGGAATGGGTTAAGGGGAACCGAGCAGTACTTC. This translates into CAWNGLRGTEQYF.

The chain carries TRBV11-1 and TRBJ2-7; possibly TRBD2 for D (6 bases). Germline-derived CDR1 and CDR2 are SGHAT and FQDESV (reference sequence). Trimming pared 2 bases from V and 4 bases from J, leaving 12 bases between. This CDR3 comprises 14 residues. DNA for the CDR3: TGTGCCAGCAGCTTAAGGGACTTGATTTACGAGCAGTACTTC. Residues: CASSLRDLIYEQYF.

The rearrangement links TRBV18 to TRBJ1-2; 11 bases agree with TRBD1. Germline CDR1 reads KGHSH; CDR2 reads LQKENI. The CDR3 is made up of 15 amino acids. With 2 bases clipped from V and 4 bases from J, the junction kept 3 bases outside the gene matches. In DNA form, the CDR3 reads TGTGCCAGCTCACCAACCGGGACAGGGGGCTATGGCTACACCTTC. Translating it yields CASSPTGTGGYGYTF.

The J gene is TRBJ1-2, the V gene TRBV7-9, with D maybe TRBD1 (6 bases). The germline CDR1 and CDR2 sequences are SEHNR and FQNEAQ (reference sequence). V was shortened by 2 bases and J by 8 bases, with 18 bases between the two germline ends. CDR3 length: 15 amino acids. The CDR3 bases are TGTGCCAGCAGCTTACTGGACAGCCGAAATGGGGGCTACACCTTC. Encoded protein: CASSLLDSRNGGYTF.

The chain carries TRBV30 and TRBJ1-2; TRBD1 agrees at 7 bases. Germline V gene data show CDR1 as GTSNPN and CDR2 as SVGIG (reference sequence). This CDR3 is 15 amino acids long. With 2 bases clipped from V and 4 bases from J, the junction kept 10 bases outside the gene matches. In DNA, the CDR3 is TGTGCCTGGAGTACTCTCCACGGGACAGCCTATGGCTACACCTTC. This sequence encodes CAWSTLHGTAYGYTF.

The V and J genes are TRBV11-2 and TRBJ2-3; 7 nucleotides agree with TRBD2. Germline loops: CDR1 SGHAT, CDR2 FQNNGV. With 9 bases clipped from V and 6 bases from J, the junction kept 9 bases outside the gene matches. CDR3 length: 13 residues. The CDR3, as DNA: TGTGCCAGTGGGGGGACTACTGCTGATACGCAGTATTTT. Amino acids: CASGGTTADTQYF.